These 24 T cell receptor beta chains originate from one sample sequenced in a study of OX40 agonist ivuxolimab in advanced cancers. The method was immunoSEQ multiplex PCR; TCRdb's version includes in-frame clones alone and lacks a portion of them. The table lists about 85,000 clones, 80% to 90% of them singletons. This specimen consisted of CD4+ or CD8+ T cells sorted from blood, obtained in a trial of the OX40 agonist ivuxolimab. The receptors stem from an adult with an advanced solid tumor such as melanoma, head and neck, liver or kidney cancer.

V usage is TRBV7-9 and J usage is TRBJ2-3; D unresolved. The CDR3 is made up of 14 amino acids. Germline V gives CDR1 SEHNR, CDR2 FQNEAQ (reference sequence). Between the trimmed V and J ends, which lost 1 base and 8 bases, there was a span of 13 bases. The CDR3 nucleotides are TGTGCCAGCAGCTTAGAGGGTGTAAGGAGTACGCAGTATTTT. This sequence encodes CASSLEGVRSTQYF.

This chain connects TRBV30 to TRBJ1-5, with TRBD1 matching over 9 bases. V dropped 1 base and J dropped 7; count of bases not matched to a gene: 5. This CDR3 has 14 residues. Per germline, CDR1 GTSNPN and CDR2 SVGIG (reference sequence). CDR3 in amino acids: CAWSAGQGPQPQHF. For the CDR3, the DNA is TGTGCCTGGAGTGCGGGACAGGGACCACAGCCCCAGCATTTT. The whole variable domain, filled in from reference TRBV30 and TRBJ1-5, reads SQTIHQWPATLVQPVGSPLSLECTVEGTSNPNLYWYRQAAGRGLQLLFYSVGIGQISSEVPQNLSASRPQDRQFILSSKKLLLSDSGFYLCAWSAGQGPQPQHFGDGTRLSIL.

The chain combines TRBV7-2 with TRBJ1-4; TRBD1 aligns across 9 bases. The CDR3 runs to 15 residues. V trimming: 4 bases; J trimming: 4 bases; junction bases outside the gene matches: 4. The germline V gene has CDR1 SGHTA and CDR2 FQGNSA. CDR3 sequence reads: CASSSTGGSNEKLFF. CDR3 in DNA: TGTGCCAGCAGCTCAACAGGGGGCAGTAATGAAAAACTGTTTTTT.

The chain uses TRBV10-3 and TRBJ2-7, with D perhaps being TRBD1 or TRBD2 (5 bases each). V lost 6 bases and J 3 bases, leaving 9 bases between the germline ends. CDR1 and CDR2 from the germline V gene are ENHRY and SYGVKD. CDR3 length: 12 residues. CDR3 sequence: CAIRGDGYEQYF. The DNA of the CDR3 is TGTGCCATCAGGGGGGACGGCTACGAGCAGTACTTC.

This sequence joins TRBV9 and TRBJ1-2; D gene ambiguous. V lost 0 bases to trimming and J lost 4 bases, with 10 bases between them. Germline-derived CDR1 and CDR2 are SGDLS and YYNGEE. The CDR3 loop spans 14 amino acids. The CDR3 DNA reads as TGTGCCAGCAGCGTAGAGGTCGTTGCCTATGGCTACACCTTC. It specifies CASSVEVVAYGYTF.

The chain uses TRBV29-1 and TRBJ1-5; 9 nucleotides agree with TRBD1. Germline V gives CDR1 SQVTM, CDR2 ANQGSEA. The V segment lost 6 bases and the J segment 5 bases; nucleotides outside the gene matches: 8. The CDR3 consists of 14 residues. CDR3 amino acids: CSVTQGAADQPQHF. The CDR3 DNA reads as TGCAGCGTCACACAGGGGGCCGCTGATCAGCCCCAGCATTTT.

The chain uses TRBV4-2 and TRBJ2-7; D call uncertain. The CDR3 consists of 15 residues. Between the trimmed V and J ends, which lost 0 bases and 3 bases, there was a span of 12 bases. CDR1 is LGHNA and CDR2 is YNFKEQ in the germline V gene. The CDR3 sequence is CASSQDLSGYYEQYF. In DNA form, the CDR3 reads TGTGCCAGCAGCCAAGATCTATCCGGGTACTACGAGCAGTACTTC.

The chain has TRBV4-1 and TRBJ1-2, with TRBD1 as a possible D gene (5 bases). In germline, CDR1 is MGHRA, CDR2 YSYEKL. The CDR3 is 15 amino acids. Deletions cut 0 bases from V and 9 bases from J, with 17 bases between. CDR3 loop: CASSQDRGRAPRYTF. CDR3 DNA: TGCGCCAGCAGCCAAGATCGGGGACGGGCCCCGCGCTACACCTTC.

This rearrangement joins TRBV30 to TRBJ1-2; D unresolved. Trimming left V 0 bases short and J 7 bases short, with 9 bases between. This CDR3 is 12 amino acids long. CDR1 and CDR2 from the germline V gene are GTSNPN and SVGIG (reference sequence). CDR3 sequence reads: CAWSVTEAGYTF. As DNA, the CDR3 is TGTGCCTGGAGTGTAACGGAAGCTGGCTACACCTTC.

This clone was observed once. The chain combines TRBV6-5 with TRBJ2-7, with D possibly matching TRBD2 (6 bases). This CDR3 region has 11 residues. In germline, CDR1 is MNHEY, CDR2 SVGAGI. V was pared by 7 bases and J by 9 bases, with 13 bases between. The CDR3 coding sequence is TGTGCCAGCAAGGCCGAGGGAGGGCAGTACTTC. Protein sequence: CASKAEGGQYF.

V is TRBV28 and J is TRBJ2-5; 8 nucleotides align to TRBD1. V lost 6 bases and J lost 0; bases outside the gene matches: 12. CDR1 and CDR2 (germline): MDHEN, SYDVKM. This CDR3 has 17 amino acids. CDR3 DNA sequence: TGTGCCAGCAGCAAAAGACAGGGGCTTACGTACCAAGAGACCCAGTACTTC. Translating it yields CASSKRQGLTYQETQYF.

The sample holds one count of this clone. The rearrangement links TRBV19 to TRBJ2-7; D tentatively fits TRBD1 or TRBD2 (7 bases each). The CDR3 totals 17 residues. Germline V gene data show CDR1 as LNHDA and CDR2 as SQIVND (reference sequence). V shed 5 bases and J shed 4 bases, with 24 bases lying between them. CDR3 DNA sequence: TGTGCCAGTAGTCTAACACTGACAGGGAGGGCCCTATACGAGCAGTACTTC. It encodes CASSLTLTGRALYEQYF.

The chain couples TRBV5-1 to TRBJ1-3, with D perhaps matching TRBD1 (5 bases). Per germline, CDR1 SGHRS and CDR2 YFSETQ. The CDR3 loop spans 16 amino acids. With 4 bases removed from V and 0 bases from J, the gap between germline ends came to 14 bases. CDR3 DNA: TGCGCCAGCAGCAACCAACCGGGACGCTCTGGAAACACCATATATTTT. This gives the protein CASSNQPGRSGNTIYF.

The V call is TRBV28, the J call TRBJ1-4; the D gene is possibly TRBD1 (6 bases). CDR1 MDHEN and CDR2 SYDVKM come from the germline V gene. Trimming took off 2 bases at V and 5 bases at J, with 9 bases between the two ends. The CDR3 covers 14 residues. CDR3 nucleotides: TGTGCCAGCAGTTTAACGGGGACAAATGAAAAACTGTTTTTT. Protein product: CASSLTGTNEKLFF.

The chain has TRBV7-9 and TRBJ1-2; a possible D gene is TRBD1 (6 bases). In germline, CDR1 is SEHNR, CDR2 FQNEAQ (reference sequence). The V gene lost 4 bases and the J gene lost 4 bases, with 13 bases spanning the gap. The CDR3 contains 14 residues. CDR3 residues: CASSSRTALYGYTF. As DNA, the CDR3 is TGTGCCAGCAGCTCCCGGACAGCCCTCTATGGCTACACCTTC.

The J gene is TRBJ2-7, the V gene TRBV19; the D gene is possibly TRBD2 (5 bases). CDR3 length equals 15 residues. Trimming removed 2 bases from V and 6 bases from J, with 17 bases in between. CDR1 and CDR2 (germline): LNHDA, SQIVND (reference sequence). The CDR3 region has the DNA TGTGCCAGTAGTATATCGGGAACTGGAAGAGGCGAGCAGTACTTC. Translated, it gives CASSISGTGRGEQYF.

The chain couples TRBV7-6 to TRBJ1-5; D may be TRBD1 (5 bases). Germline V gene data show CDR1 as SGHVS and CDR2 as FNYEAQ. This CDR3 region has 15 residues. With 0 bases removed from V and 4 bases from J, the gap between germline ends came to 10 bases. Here the CDR3 DNA reads TGTGCCAGCAGCTTAGCAGGGGCGGGGAATCAGCCCCAGCATTTT. This translates into CASSLAGAGNQPQHF.

The V call is TRBV10-3, the J call TRBJ1-6, with TRBD1 matching over 7 bases. Per germline, CDR1 ENHRY and CDR2 SYGVKD. This CDR3 region has 15 residues. The junction had 5 bases not matched to a gene; V was cut back by 2 bases and J by 7 bases. The CDR3 region has the DNA TGTGCCATCAGTGAGGGAGGGGGCCGCAATTCACCCCTCCACTTT. It codes for CAISEGGGRNSPLHF.

The chain employs TRBV5-4 and TRBJ1-5; 10 bases align to TRBD1. There are 13 residues in the CDR3. The germline V gene encodes CDR1 SGHNT and CDR2 YYREEE (reference sequence). With 3 bases clipped from V and 7 bases from J, the junction kept 1 base outside the gene matches. The CDR3 loop is CASSWDRGQPQHF. DNA of the CDR3: TGTGCCAGCAGCTGGGACAGGGGACAGCCCCAGCATTTT.

This clone has just one count. The J gene is TRBJ1-4, the V gene TRBV29-1; D remains unclear. The CDR3 is made up of 15 amino acids. Trimming removed 2 bases at V and 10 bases at J, with 20 bases between. Per germline, CDR1 SQVTM and CDR2 ANQGSEA. The CDR3 sequence: CSVEIVGSAIGKLFF. CDR3 in DNA: TGCAGCGTTGAAATAGTGGGGTCGGCGATAGGAAAACTGTTTTTT.

The V call is TRBV30, the J call TRBJ2-2; tentatively, D is TRBD1 (6 bases). The CDR3 spans 14 residues. The germline V and J ends were trimmed by 2 bases and 6 bases, with 13 bases remaining between them. The V gene's germline CDR1 is GTSNPN and CDR2 SVGIG (reference sequence). CDR3 DNA sequence: TGTGCCTGGAGTTTGCTCGGACAGTCCGGGGAGCTGTTTTTT. Encoded protein: CAWSLLGQSGELFF.

The J gene is TRBJ1-4, the V gene TRBV7-9, with 8 bases matching TRBD1. Germline V gene sequence: CDR1 SEHNR, CDR2 FQNEAQ (reference sequence). The ends lost 6 bases at V and 8 bases at J; junction bases unmatched: 8. This CDR3 is built from 14 residues. CDR3 amino acids: CASSSGTGEEKLFF. CDR3 DNA: TGTGCCAGCAGTTCCGGGACAGGAGAAGAAAAACTGTTTTTT.

The chain recombines TRBV10-2 with TRBJ2-1; 9 nucleotides agree with TRBD2. Per the germline V gene, CDR1 is WSHSY and CDR2 is SAAADI. V lost 8 bases and J lost 6; bases outside the gene matches: 5. CDR3 length: 13 amino acids. The CDR3 nucleotides read TGCGCCAGCGTCCTTAGCGGGGGCAATGAGCAGTTCTTC. Encoded protein: CASVLSGGNEQFF.

This sequence joins TRBV18 and TRBJ2-2; D may be TRBD2 (6 bases). Germline CDR1 reads KGHSH; CDR2 reads LQKENI. V was shortened by 3 bases and J by 4 bases, with 18 bases between the two germline ends. CDR3 length: 17 amino acids. The CDR3 bases are TGTGCCAGCTCACCCCCGGCCGTAGCGGCGAGCACCGGGGAGCTGTTTTTT. It specifies CASSPPAVAASTGELFF. The whole variable domain, filled in from reference TRBV18 and TRBJ2-2, reads NAGVMQNPRHLVRRRGQEARLRCSPMKGHSHVYWYRQLPEEGLKFMVYLQKENIIDESGMPKERFSAEFPKEGPSILRIQQVVRGDSAAYFCASSPPAVAASTGELFFGEGSRLTVL.